The next 29 T cell receptor beta chains were all read from a single sample in a study of cytomegalovirus exposure and HLA in healthy donors (dated 2017 in TCRdb). Receptor amplification or capture employed the immunoSEQ multiplex PCR assay. TCRdb limited this immuneACCESS table to in-frame rearrangements with V and J called. A share of clones is missing; checked studies link under half to unresolved V genes, and the rest is unexplained. A total of about 160,000 clones appear in this sample, 89% of them only once. 4% to 4.5% of the sample goes to the ten largest clones. Sequenced input: PBMCs. All receptors derive from a man between 18 and 35 years old in good health and CMV-seropositive.

This clone was counted between two and nine times. This chain connects TRBV5-1 to TRBJ2-1; tentative D call: TRBD2 (6 bases). The CDR3 totals 14 residues. Trimming pared 1 base from V and 3 bases from J, leaving 8 bases between. Germline assignment: CDR1 SGHRS and CDR2 YFSETQ. CDR3 DNA: TGCGCCAGCAGCTTGCGGCGGGACTACAATGAGCAGTTCTTC. Protein product: CASSLRRDYNEQFF.

This chain links TRBV7-9 with TRBJ2-1, with 7 bases matching TRBD2. The CDR3 is 16 amino acids. The J segment lost 4 bases and the V segment lost 1 base, leaving 7 bases of the junction unmatched. Germline loops: CDR1 SEHNR, CDR2 FQNEAQ (reference sequence). The CDR3 bases are TGTGCCAGCAGCTTAGGGAGCGGCGGGAGATACAATGAGCAGTTCTTC. Translation: CASSLGSGGRYNEQFF.

A remark on this clone: A much larger clone lies a single base off, so this may be a read error. Other nucleotide sequences in the sample specify the same CDR3. The chain links TRBV7-9 to TRBJ1-4, with a tentative D call TRBD1 (6 bases). CDR1 and CDR2 from the germline V gene are SEHNR and FQNEAQ (reference sequence). This CDR3 contains 14 residues. Trimming removed 3 bases from V and 4 bases from J, with 9 bases in between. The CDR3 protein is CASSLGHVNEKLFF. Here the CDR3 DNA reads TGTGCCAGCAGCTTGGGACATGTTAATGAAAAACTGTTTTTT.

The chain joins TRBV11-2 to TRBJ1-5; the D is unclear. CDR1 is SGHAT, CDR2 FQNNGV, per germline. Trimming pared 1 base from V and 4 bases from J, leaving 5 bases between. The CDR3 runs 13 residues. This chain's CDR3 is CASSLGVNQPQHF. CDR3 sequence (DNA): TGTGCCAGCAGCTTAGGAGTAAATCAGCCCCAGCATTTT.

This chain connects TRBV2 to TRBJ2-1, with D possibly TRBD2 on 5 matching bases. Trimming pared 4 bases from V and 6 bases from J, leaving 13 bases between. This CDR3 contains 14 residues. Germline CDR1 is SNHLY and CDR2 is FYNNEI. This chain's CDR3 is CASSVTTSINEQFF. In nucleotides, the CDR3 is TGTGCCAGCAGTGTAACAACTAGTATCAATGAGCAGTTCTTC.

The J gene is TRBJ1-1, the V gene TRBV6-6, with TRBD1 identical over 9 bases. The CDR3 loop spans 14 amino acids. Germline values: CDR1 MNHNY, CDR2 SVGAGI (reference sequence). V was clipped by 6 bases and J by 1 base; unmatched bases: 3. The CDR3 protein is CASRGDRANTEAFF. The CDR3 DNA follows: TGTGCCAGCAGGGGGGACAGGGCGAACACTGAAGCTTTCTTT.

The chain has TRBV5-6 and TRBJ2-7, with D possibly matching TRBD2 (6 bases). Deletions cut 3 bases from V and 2 bases from J, with 15 bases between. CDR3 length: 15 residues. The germline CDR1 and CDR2 sequences are SGHDT and YYEEEE. CDR3 in DNA: TGTGCCAGCAGCTCCGGGACTGGTAATCCCTACGAGCAGTACTTC. This sequence encodes CASSSGTGNPYEQYF.

The J gene is TRBJ2-5, the V gene TRBV7-3, with 7 bases identical to TRBD1. The CDR3 consists of 14 residues. The V gene's germline CDR1 is SGHTA and CDR2 FQGTGA. With V trimmed by 5 bases and J by 4 bases, 7 bases remained unmatched. CDR3 in DNA: TGTGCCAGCAGCCGGACAGGAGTAGGAGAGACCCAGTACTTC. Translation: CASSRTGVGETQYF.

This rearrangement joins TRBV19 to TRBJ1-1, with 7 bases aligning to TRBD1. The CDR3 loop spans 15 amino acids. Germline V CDR1 and CDR2: LNHDA, SQIVND (reference sequence). J was trimmed by 6 bases and V by 3 bases; bases with no gene match: 10. CDR3 sequence reads: CASSIGPNRGAEAFF. CDR3 coding DNA: TGTGCCAGTAGTATTGGCCCCAACAGGGGCGCTGAAGCTTTCTTT.

The gene calls are TRBV2 and TRBJ1-1; a weak D match, TRBD1 (6 bases). The length of the CDR3 is 14 residues. Germline CDR1 is SNHLY and CDR2 is FYNNEI. V dropped 5 bases and J dropped 2 bases, with 12 bases sitting between them. The CDR3 loop reads CASSKGGVNTEAFF. CDR3 sequence (DNA): TGTGCCAGCAGTAAAGGGGGGGTCAACACTGAAGCTTTCTTT.

In nucleotides, the CDR3 is TGCAGCGGCCTCAGGGATACCACAGATACGCAGTATTTT. The encoded protein is CSGLRDTTDTQYF. The V gene is TRBV29-1, the J gene TRBJ2-3; D might be TRBD1 (5 bases). Germline lookup yields CDR1 SQVTM and CDR2 ANQGSEA. Trimming cost V 7 bases and J 2 bases, with 13 bases left between them. This CDR3 is built from 13 residues.

This clone has just one count. The genes are TRBV19 and TRBJ2-6; 10 positions agree with TRBD1. V lost 6 bases to trimming and J lost 4 bases; unmatched junction nucleotides: 15. Germline CDR1 and CDR2: LNHDA and SQIVND (reference sequence). There are 19 residues in the CDR3. The CDR3 is CASRTPGQGRPPGANVLTF. In DNA form, the CDR3 reads TGTGCCAGTAGGACTCCGGGACAGGGGCGGCCCCCGGGGGCCAACGTCCTGACTTTC.

The J gene is TRBJ2-2, the V gene TRBV27, with 8 bases matching TRBD2. In germline, CDR1 is MNHEY, CDR2 SMNVEV (reference sequence). CDR3 length: 16 amino acids. J was trimmed by 1 base and V by 5 bases; bases with no gene match: 6. CDR3 nucleotide sequence: TGTGCCAGCAGTCTAACTACTAGCGGGAACACCGGGGAGCTGTTTTTT. This sequence encodes CASSLTTSGNTGELFF.

The genes are TRBV23-1 and TRBJ2-7; D remains unclear. TRBV23-1 is designated an ORF whose function remains uncertain. V was pared by 1 base and J by 0 bases, with 10 bases between. The CDR3 spans 15 residues. The CDR3 reads CASSQLYRSSYEQYF. The CDR3 DNA reads TGCGCCAGCAGTCAATTATACAGAAGCTCCTACGAGCAGTACTTC.

The chain employs TRBV19 and TRBJ2-2; TRBD1 matches at 9 bases. The germline gives CDR1 LNHDA, CDR2 SQIVND (reference sequence). After removal of 6 bases from V and 6 bases from J, the junction contained 8 bases not matched to a gene. The CDR3 extends over 15 amino acids. The CDR3 loop is CASSSGTGFAGELFF. As DNA, the CDR3 is TGTGCCAGTAGCTCCGGGACAGGGTTTGCCGGGGAGCTGTTTTTT.

This chain's CDR3 is CASSPSRYGYTF. The DNA for the CDR3 is TGTGCCAGCAGTCCCTCCCGGTATGGCTACACCTTC. This chain joins TRBV6-5 and TRBJ1-2; D gene unclear. V was shortened by 5 bases and J by 5 bases, with 9 bases between the two germline ends. The CDR3 consists of 12 residues. The germline V gene encodes CDR1 MNHEY and CDR2 SVGAGI.

The chain joins TRBV5-4 to TRBJ1-2; TRBD1 is a possible D gene (5 bases). The V gene lost 3 bases and the J gene lost 4 bases, with 7 bases spanning the gap. The CDR3 contains 12 residues. Germline values: CDR1 SGHNT, CDR2 YYREEE (reference sequence). CDR3 residues: CASSSDSYGYTF. CDR3 in DNA: TGTGCCAGCAGCTCCGACAGCTATGGCTACACCTTC.

The chain is built from TRBV7-9 and TRBJ2-2; D might be TRBD1 (6 bases). The CDR3 spans 15 residues. Trimming left V 6 bases short and J 0 bases short, with 11 bases between. Germline-derived CDR1 and CDR2 are SEHNR and FQNEAQ (reference sequence). Written as DNA, the CDR3 is TGTGCCAGCAGTGCCGGGACAACGAACACCGGGGAGCTGTTTTTT. As protein: CASSAGTTNTGELFF.

The chain recombines TRBV27 with TRBJ2-2; 9 bases fit TRBD1. From germline, CDR1 is MNHEY and CDR2 SMNVEV (reference sequence). V dropped 6 bases and J dropped 5; count of bases not matched to a gene: 10. The CDR3 runs 16 residues. As DNA, the CDR3 is TGTGCCAGCAGAGGGACAGGGATATTCGGGACCGGGGAGCTGTTTTTT. Its translation: CASRGTGIFGTGELFF.

This clone was counted once. The chain has TRBV29-1 and TRBJ2-1, with 13 positions matching TRBD2. Germline V CDR1 and CDR2: SQVTM, ANQGSEA. V lost 6 bases, J lost 8 bases, and 7 bases stayed unmatched. The CDR3 loop spans 14 amino acids. The chain's CDR3 is CSVAGLAGVDEQFF. In nucleotides, the CDR3 is TGCAGCGTCGCTGGACTAGCGGGAGTGGATGAGCAGTTCTTC.

The table lists this clone with a few counts. The junction does not match germline at one end; this may be a read error. The V call is TRBV7-7, the J call TRBJ2-5; TRBD2 might be the D (7 bases). This CDR3 comprises 15 residues. Germline assignment: CDR1 SSHAT and CDR2 FNYEAQ (reference sequence). CDR3 protein: CASSTGRGLQETQYF. CDR3 in DNA: TGTGCTAGCAGCACTGGGCGGGGGCTCCAAGAGACCCAGTACTTC.

The chain links TRBV5-1 to TRBJ1-1, with TRBD1 as a possible D gene (6 bases). Trimming pared 4 bases from V and 1 base from J, leaving 8 bases between. Per the germline V gene, CDR1 is SGHRS and CDR2 is YFSETQ. The CDR3 consists of 13 residues. The CDR3: CASSNRENTEAFF. As DNA, the CDR3 is TGCGCCAGCAGCAACAGGGAGAACACTGAAGCTTTCTTT.

Here the CDR3 DNA reads TGCGCCAGCAGCCCCTACCTGAGCGGGAGAGACAATGAGCAGTTCTTC. Translation gives CASSPYLSGRDNEQFF. The chain carries TRBV4-1 and TRBJ2-1, with 8 bases lining up with TRBD2. Germline assignment: CDR1 MGHRA and CDR2 YSYEKL. The junction had 10 bases not matched to a gene; V was cut back by 4 bases and J by 5 bases. This CDR3 is 16 amino acids long.

The chain uses TRBV27 and TRBJ2-1; D is undetermined. V lost 5 bases and J 3 bases, leaving 11 bases between the germline ends. This CDR3 comprises 14 residues. Germline lookup yields CDR1 MNHEY and CDR2 SMNVEV (reference sequence). CDR3 amino acids: CASSNPRGYNEQFF. The CDR3 DNA reads as TGTGCCAGCAGTAACCCACGCGGCTACAATGAGCAGTTCTTC.

The chain combines TRBV14 with TRBJ1-1; no definite D call. V lost 0 bases to trimming and J lost 4 bases, with 9 bases between them. CDR3 length equals 14 residues. Germline CDR1 and CDR2: SGHDN and FVKESK. CDR3 nucleotides: TGTGCCAGCAGCCAAGATATCGGGTTCACTGAAGCTTTCTTT. Translating it yields CASSQDIGFTEAFF.

For this clone: Sequence at one end of the junction differs from germline and may be a read error. This chain links TRBV28 with TRBJ1-5; D may be TRBD1 (5 bases). The V gene's germline CDR1 is MDHEN and CDR2 SYDVKM. CDR3 size: 14 residues. The CDR3 sequence: CASSRTLSTQPQHF. As DNA, the CDR3 is TGTGCCAGCAGCCGGACACTCAGCACTCAGCCCCAGCATTTT.

The V and J genes are TRBV5-4 and TRBJ1-4; 8 nucleotides match TRBD1. The length of the CDR3 is 15 residues. V lost 4 bases and J lost 6; bases outside the gene matches: 8. Germline CDR1 SGHNT, CDR2 YYREEE (reference sequence). CDR3 loop: CASSAAGGRDEKLFF. The CDR3 DNA reads as TGTGCCAGCAGCGCGGCAGGGGGCCGAGATGAAAAACTGTTTTTT.

V is TRBV29-1 and J is TRBJ2-1; TRBD2 matches 9 bases. Per the germline V gene, CDR1 is SQVTM and CDR2 is ANQGSEA. The CDR3 is 15 amino acids. The trim removed 3 bases at V and 6 bases at J, leaving 9 bases unmatched. This CDR3 is CSVEIAGEVVNEQFF. CDR3 DNA sequence: TGCAGCGTTGAGATAGCGGGAGAAGTCGTCAATGAGCAGTTCTTC.

This chain joins TRBV11-2 and TRBJ2-7; TRBD1 matches at 8 bases. Per the germline V gene, CDR1 is SGHAT and CDR2 is FQNNGV. V trimming: 1 base; J trimming: 3 bases; junction bases outside the gene matches: 5. The CDR3 spans 15 residues. The CDR3 reads CASSLAGQGSYEQYF. CDR3 DNA sequence: TGTGCCAGCAGCTTAGCCGGACAGGGAAGCTACGAGCAGTACTTC.